Listed below are T cell receptor beta chains from one sample, sequenced in a study of blood T cell repertoires in COVID-19. Only in-frame clones appear in the TCRdb table, and some are missing; sequencing was by immunoSEQ multiplex PCR. The table includes about 250,000 clones, 88% detected once. The sequenced sample was peripheral blood. All receptors derive from an older man with acute or convalescent COVID-19. Both conserved end residues are part of each CDR3. D genes are given only for firm matches. Size is omitted from some rows. Given values are once, few, many or a class for expanded clones.

NA | NA | TRBJ2-2 | TRBV4-1 | CASSLFPGLNTGELFF | TGCGCCAGCAGCCTCTTTCCGGGACTCAACACCGGGGAGCTGTTTTTT
once | TRBD1 | TRBJ1-2 | TRBV10-2 | CASSDDRAPHDGYTF | TGCGCCAGCAGTGATGACAGGGCGCCCCACGATGGCTACACCTTC
NA | NA | TRBJ2-1 | TRBV21-1 | CASSNGPGLYYNEQFF | TGTGCCAGCAGCAATGGGCCGGGATTATACTACAATGAGCAGTTCTTC
NA | NA | TRBJ1-2 | TRBV19 | CASSTDTSSYGYTF | TGTGCCAGTAGTACTGACACTTCAAGCTATGGCTACACCTTC
NA | NA | TRBJ2-1 | TRBV4-1 | CASSQEGSSYNEQFF | TGCGCCAGCAGCCAAGAAGGGAGCTCCTACAATGAGCAGTTCTTC
few | NA | TRBJ1-2 | TRBV6-1 | CASSEGRASNYGYTF | TGTGCCAGCAGTGAGGGCAGGGCTTCTAACTATGGCTACACCTTC
NA | TRBD1 | TRBJ1-2 | TRBV29-1 | CSVEGTGGYGYTF | TGCAGCGTTGAAGGCACAGGGGGCTATGGCTACACCTTC
NA | NA | TRBJ1-1 | TRBV7-3 | CASSLIRQRNTEAFF | TGTGCCAGCAGCTTAATTAGACAGAGGAACACTGAAGCTTTCTTT
NA | TRBD1 | TRBJ1-1 | TRBV10-3 | CAIRGQVGTEAFF | TGTGCCATCAGAGGACAGGTCGGCACTGAAGCTTTCTTT
NA | TRBD1 | TRBJ1-2 | TRBV5-4 | CASSLETGIYGYTF | TGTGCCAGCAGCTTGGAGACAGGGATCTATGGCTACACCTTC
NA | NA | TRBJ1-4 | TRBV4-2 | CASSPYEEKLFF | TGTGCCAGCAGCCCCTACGAGGAAAAACTGTTTTTT
few | TRBD2 | TRBJ2-7 | TRBV11-2 | CASSMGWEGDEQYF | TGTGCCAGCAGTATGGGATGGGAGGGTGACGAGCAGTACTTC
NA | TRBD2 | TRBJ2-1 | TRBV7-3 | CASSLEGGRWDEQFF | TGTGCCAGCAGCTTGGAGGGCGGGAGGTGGGATGAGCAGTTCTTC
NA | TRBD1 | TRBJ1-1 | TRBV14 | CASSRQGSTEAFF | TGTGCCAGCAGCCGACAGGGAAGCACTGAAGCTTTCTTT
NA | TRBD1 | TRBJ2-7 | TRBV7-2 | CASSSDRGYEQYF | TGTGCCAGCAGCTCGGACAGGGGCTACGAGCAGTACTTC
NA | TRBD1 | TRBJ2-7 | TRBV18 | CASSPGQGAWEQYF | TGTGCCAGCTCACCCGGACAGGGGGCGTGGGAGCAGTACTTC
once | TRBD1 | TRBJ1-2 | TRBV5-5 | CASSFRDRDLNYGYTF | TGTGCCAGCAGCTTCCGGGACAGGGACCTTAACTATGGCTACACCTTC
NA | NA | TRBJ1-1 | TRBV19 | CASRPGLIGNTEAFF | TGTGCCAGTAGACCCGGGTTAATCGGGAACACTGAAGCTTTCTTT
NA | TRBD2 | TRBJ2-2 | TRBV6-5 | CASSYPGTSPGELFF | TGTGCCAGCAGTTACCCCGGGACTAGCCCCGGGGAGCTGTTTTTT
few | TRBD2 | TRBJ2-3 | TRBV6-5 | CASSYSTSGGIGTQYF | TGTGCCAGCAGTTACTCGACTAGCGGGGGGATAGGTACGCAGTATTTT
few | TRBD2 | TRBJ2-3 | TRBV10-3 | CAIRGGLAGSTDTQYF | TGTGCCATCAGGGGGGGACTAGCGGGTTCCACAGATACGCAGTATTTT
once | TRBD1 | TRBJ1-5 | TRBV10-3 | CAIRNGDRGNQPQHF | TGTGCCATCAGGAACGGGGACAGGGGCAATCAGCCCCAGCATTTT
NA | TRBD1 | TRBJ2-7 | TRBV5-8 | CASSSVGQHYEQYF | TGTGCCAGCAGCTCCGTGGGACAGCACTACGAGCAGTACTTC
NA | TRBD2 | TRBJ2-1 | TRBV7-9 | CASSLRRSSGPNEQFF | TGTGCCAGCAGCTTAAGAAGGTCTAGCGGGCCCAATGAGCAGTTCTTC
once | TRBD1 | TRBJ1-4 | TRBV7-2 | CASSLRGQGATNEKLFF | TGTGCCAGCAGCTTGCGGGGTCAGGGGGCAACTAATGAAAAACTGTTTTTT
NA | TRBD2 | TRBJ2-7 | TRBV4-2 | CASSQEDGRATYEQYF | TGTGCCAGCAGCCAAGAAGACGGGAGGGCCACGTACGAGCAGTACTTC
NA | NA | TRBJ2-3 | TRBV20-1 | CSADTGDTQYF | TGCAGTGCTGATACAGGAGATACGCAGTATTTT
NA | TRBD1 | TRBJ1-5 | TRBV10-3 | CAISESRTGLSNQPQHF | TGTGCCATCAGTGAGTCGAGGACAGGGCTGAGCAATCAGCCCCAGCATTTT
NA | TRBD2 | TRBJ2-3 | TRBV5-1 | CASSLVAGHTDTQYF | TGCGCCAGCAGCTTGGTAGCGGGGCACACAGATACGCAGTATTTT
NA | NA | TRBJ2-7 | TRBV25-1 | CASSAQGSYEQYF | TGTGCCAGCAGTGCGCAGGGTTCCTACGAGCAGTACTTC
NA | TRBD2 | TRBJ2-2 | TRBV5-4 | CASSLKSGGVFVTGELFF | TGTGCCAGCAGCTTGAAAAGCGGGGGGGTGTTTGTCACCGGGGAGCTGTTTTTT
NA | NA | TRBJ2-3 | TRBV25-1 | CASSVPGEVTDTQYF | TGTGCCAGCAGTGTGCCAGGGGAAGTAACAGATACGCAGTATTTT
NA | TRBD1 | TRBJ2-6 | TRBV7-9 | CASSLSRGIFTGANVLTF | TGTGCCAGCAGCTTATCCAGGGGGATATTTACTGGGGCCAACGTCCTGACTTTC
NA | NA | TRBJ1-2 | TRBV6-1 | CASSEARGTGYTF | TGTGCCAGCAGTGAAGCGCGGGGGACTGGCTACACCTTC
once | TRBD1 | TRBJ2-6 | TRBV28 | CASERDRVSGANVLTF | TGTGCCAGCGAACGGGACAGAGTCTCTGGGGCCAACGTCCTGACTTTC
NA | TRBD1 | TRBJ1-2 | TRBV24-1 | CATSDQTGAGRYGYTF | TGTGCCACCAGTGACCAAACAGGGGCCGGTCGGTATGGCTACACCTTC
many | TRBD1 | TRBJ2-7 | TRBV7-9 | CASSLIETGGTYEQYF | TGTGCCAGCAGCTTAATAGAGACAGGGGGAACCTACGAGCAGTACTTC
NA | NA | TRBJ1-4 | TRBV6-5 | CASSYSSGGKLFF | TGTGCCAGCAGTTACTCCTCGGGAGGAAAACTGTTTTTT
NA | TRBD1 | TRBJ1-2 | TRBV10-3 | CAISEGQGALSYGYTF | TGTGCCATCAGTGAGGGACAGGGGGCCCTTAGCTATGGCTACACCTTC
NA | NA | TRBJ1-5 | TRBV19 | CASRPRTLSNQPQHF | TGTGCCAGCCGTCCCCGCACTCTTAGCAATCAGCCCCAGCATTTT
NA | TRBD1 | TRBJ1-2 | TRBV3-1/TRBV3-2 | CASSQPGTGYGYTF | TGTGCCAGCAGCCAACCCGGGACAGGGTATGGCTACACCTTC
NA | TRBD2 | TRBJ2-3 | TRBV5-1 | CASTYSGSTDTQYF | TGCGCCAGCACCTATAGCGGGAGCACAGATACGCAGTATTTT
NA | NA | TRBJ2-3 | TRBV9 | CASSLRQGGGTDTQYF | TGTGCCAGCAGCCTACGGCAGGGTGGGGGCACAGATACGCAGTATTTT
once | NA | TRBJ2-7 | TRBV27 | CASSLGRGNTYEQYF | TGTGCCAGCAGTTTAGGGAGGGGGAATACCTACGAGCAGTACTTC
NA | NA | TRBJ1-6 | TRBV9 | CASSAIELNSPLHF | TGTGCCAGCAGCGCAATCGAGTTGAATTCACCCCTCCACTTT
NA | TRBD2 | TRBJ2-1 | TRBV28 | CASSSRRLAGANEQFF | TGTGCCAGCAGTAGTCGCCGCCTAGCGGGAGCCAATGAGCAGTTCTTC
NA | TRBD1 | TRBJ1-1 | TRBV29-1 | CSVVRTGGSNTEAFF | TGCAGCGTTGTTAGGACAGGGGGGTCGAACACTGAAGCTTTCTTT
NA | NA | TRBJ2-5 | TRBV11-3 | CASSPSGTRGTQYF | TGTGCCAGCAGCCCATCGGGGACGCGGGGGACCCAGTACTTC
NA | NA | TRBJ2-3 | TRBV24-1 | CATRGAIGTQYF | TGTGCCACCAGAGGGGCGATTGGTACGCAGTATTTT